This TCR beta chain was captured by sequencing in a study of blood T cells in healthy people across ages. Points on this clonotype: Its antigen remains unknown.

Germline loops: CDR1 SQVTM, CDR2 ANQGSEA. CDR3 length equals 15 residues. J was trimmed by 3 bases and V by 4 bases; bases with no gene match: 10. PCR was performed a second time for about 6 to 11 cycles using a sample-barcoded 5' primer and a J-beta primer mix. TCRdb re-called the 5' RACE reads with MiXCR, one entry per CDR3 protein. The table includes more than 550,000 distinct CDR3 sequences, about a fifth detected once. Findings and caveats of the study: Without sorted subsets, naive and antigen-experienced compartments could not be conclusively compared.

This sequence originates from a man in his sixties or seventies in good health. The specimen was blood. The chain recombines TRBV29-1 with TRBJ2-3, with 7 bases identical to TRBD1. CDR3 region: CSVAPTGTPTDTQYF. CDR3 coding DNA: TGCAGCGTTGCCCCGACAGGGACACCGACAGATACGCAGTATTTT.